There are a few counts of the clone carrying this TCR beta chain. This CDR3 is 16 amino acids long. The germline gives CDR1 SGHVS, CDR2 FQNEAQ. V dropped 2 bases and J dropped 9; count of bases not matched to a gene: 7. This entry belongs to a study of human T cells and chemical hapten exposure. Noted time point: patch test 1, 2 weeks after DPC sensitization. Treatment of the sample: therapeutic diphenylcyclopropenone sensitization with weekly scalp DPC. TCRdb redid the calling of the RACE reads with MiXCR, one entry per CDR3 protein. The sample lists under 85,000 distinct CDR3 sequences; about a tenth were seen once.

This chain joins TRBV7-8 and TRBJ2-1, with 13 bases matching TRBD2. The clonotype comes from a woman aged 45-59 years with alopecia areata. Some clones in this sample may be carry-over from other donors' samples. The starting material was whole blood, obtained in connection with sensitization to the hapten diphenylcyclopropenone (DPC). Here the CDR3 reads CASSLTGLAGDPEQFF. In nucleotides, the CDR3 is TGTGCCAGCAGCTTAACCGGACTAGCGGGAGATCCTGAGCAGTTCTTC.